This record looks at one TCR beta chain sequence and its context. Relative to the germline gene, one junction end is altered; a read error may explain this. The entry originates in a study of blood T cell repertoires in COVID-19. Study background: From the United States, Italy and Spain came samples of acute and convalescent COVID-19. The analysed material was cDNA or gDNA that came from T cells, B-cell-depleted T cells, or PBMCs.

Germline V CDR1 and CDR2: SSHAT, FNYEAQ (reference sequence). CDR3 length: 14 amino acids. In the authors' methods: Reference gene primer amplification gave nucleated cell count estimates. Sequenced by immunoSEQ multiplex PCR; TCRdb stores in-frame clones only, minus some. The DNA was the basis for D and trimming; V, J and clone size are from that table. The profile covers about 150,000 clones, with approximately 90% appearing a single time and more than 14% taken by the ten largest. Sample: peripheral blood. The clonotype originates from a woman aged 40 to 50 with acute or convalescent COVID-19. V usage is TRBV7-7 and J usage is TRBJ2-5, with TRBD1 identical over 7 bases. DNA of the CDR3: TGTGCTAGCAGCCAGGACAGGAACCAAGAGACCCAGTACTTC. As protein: CASSQDRNQETQYF.